This T cell receptor (beta chain) originates from a study of blood T cell repertoires in COVID-19. Measured with immunoSEQ multiplex PCR; TCRdb has only the in-frame clones, and not every one. The data show hundreds of thousands of clones, roughly 91% seen once. The germline gives CDR1 LNHNV, CDR2 YYDKDF (reference sequence). V was clipped by 0 bases and J by 4 bases; unmatched bases: 5. This CDR3 spans 16 amino acids. V gene TRBV15 combines with J gene TRBJ2-2; TRBD2 aligns across 7 bases. Input material: peripheral blood. The origin of this receptor is a woman in her thirties or forties who had recovered from COVID-19. CDR3: CATSRDPSGGTGELFF. Here the CDR3 DNA reads TGTGCCACCAGCAGAGACCCCTCGGGGGGCACCGGGGAGCTGTTTTTT.